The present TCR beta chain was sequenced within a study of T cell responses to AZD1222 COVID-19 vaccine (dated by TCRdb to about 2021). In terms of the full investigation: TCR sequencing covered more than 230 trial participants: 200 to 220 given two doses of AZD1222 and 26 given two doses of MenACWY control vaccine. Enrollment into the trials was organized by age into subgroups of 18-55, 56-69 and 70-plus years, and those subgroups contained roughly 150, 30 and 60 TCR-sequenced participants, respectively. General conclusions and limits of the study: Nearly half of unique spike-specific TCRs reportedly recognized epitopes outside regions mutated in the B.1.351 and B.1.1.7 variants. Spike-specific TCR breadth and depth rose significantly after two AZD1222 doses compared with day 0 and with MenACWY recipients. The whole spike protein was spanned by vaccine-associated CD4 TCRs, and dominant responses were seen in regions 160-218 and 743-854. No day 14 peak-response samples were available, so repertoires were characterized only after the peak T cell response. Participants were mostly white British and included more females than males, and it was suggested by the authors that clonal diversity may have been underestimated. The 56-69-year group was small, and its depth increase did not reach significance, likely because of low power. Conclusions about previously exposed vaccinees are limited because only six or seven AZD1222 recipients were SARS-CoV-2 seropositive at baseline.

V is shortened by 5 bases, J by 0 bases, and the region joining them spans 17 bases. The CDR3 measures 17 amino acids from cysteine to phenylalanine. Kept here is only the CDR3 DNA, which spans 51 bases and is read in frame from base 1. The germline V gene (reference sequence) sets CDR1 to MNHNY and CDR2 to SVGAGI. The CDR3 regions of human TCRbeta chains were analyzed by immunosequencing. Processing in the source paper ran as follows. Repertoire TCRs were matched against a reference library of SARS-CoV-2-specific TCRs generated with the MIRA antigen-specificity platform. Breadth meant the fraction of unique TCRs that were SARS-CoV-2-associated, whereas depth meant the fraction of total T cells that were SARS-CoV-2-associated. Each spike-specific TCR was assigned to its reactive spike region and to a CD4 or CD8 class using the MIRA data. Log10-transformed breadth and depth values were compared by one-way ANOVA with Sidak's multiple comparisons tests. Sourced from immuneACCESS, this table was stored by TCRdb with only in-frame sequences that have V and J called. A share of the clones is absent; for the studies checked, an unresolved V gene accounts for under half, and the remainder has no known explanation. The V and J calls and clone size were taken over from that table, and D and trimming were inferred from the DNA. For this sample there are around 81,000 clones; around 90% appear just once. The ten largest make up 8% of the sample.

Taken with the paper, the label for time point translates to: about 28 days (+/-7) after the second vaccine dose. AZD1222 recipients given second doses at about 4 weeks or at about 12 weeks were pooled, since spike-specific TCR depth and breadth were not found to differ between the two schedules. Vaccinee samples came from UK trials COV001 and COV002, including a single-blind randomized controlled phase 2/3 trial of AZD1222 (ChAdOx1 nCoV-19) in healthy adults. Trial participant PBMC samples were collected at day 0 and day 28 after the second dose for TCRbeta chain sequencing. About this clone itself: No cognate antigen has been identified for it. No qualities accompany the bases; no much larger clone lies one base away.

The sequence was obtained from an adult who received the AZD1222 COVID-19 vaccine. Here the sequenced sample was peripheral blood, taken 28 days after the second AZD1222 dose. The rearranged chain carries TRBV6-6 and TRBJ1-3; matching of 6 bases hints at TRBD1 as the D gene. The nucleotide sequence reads TGTGCCAGCAGTCGCCCCCAACAGGGCTACTCTGGAAACACCATATATTTT. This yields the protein CASSRPQQGYSGNTIYF.